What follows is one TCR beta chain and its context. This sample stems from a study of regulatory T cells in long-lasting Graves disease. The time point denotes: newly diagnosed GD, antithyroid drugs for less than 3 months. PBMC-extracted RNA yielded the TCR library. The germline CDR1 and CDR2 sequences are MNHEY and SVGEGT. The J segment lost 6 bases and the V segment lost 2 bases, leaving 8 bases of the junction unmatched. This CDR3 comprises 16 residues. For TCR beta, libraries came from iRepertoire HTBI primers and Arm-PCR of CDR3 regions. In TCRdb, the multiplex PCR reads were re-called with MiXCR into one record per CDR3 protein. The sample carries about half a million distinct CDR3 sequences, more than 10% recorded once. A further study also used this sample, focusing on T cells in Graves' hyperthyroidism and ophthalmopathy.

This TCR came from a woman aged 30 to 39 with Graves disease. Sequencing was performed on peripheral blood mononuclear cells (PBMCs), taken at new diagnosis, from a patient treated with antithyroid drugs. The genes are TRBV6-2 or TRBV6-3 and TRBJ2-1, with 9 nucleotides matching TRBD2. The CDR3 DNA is TGTGCCAGCAGTTACCCCACCCCGCGGGAGGGCAATGAGCAGTTCTTC. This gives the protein CASSYPTPREGNEQFF.